The sample holds a few counts of the clone carrying this T cell receptor beta chain. Its target is unknown. These data belong to a study of identical twins. General study points: It was out-of-frame TCR alpha sharing in monozygotic twins that models underestimated. Potential partial confounding of zero-insertion analyses by invariant MAIT and iNKT cells was noted.

Through template switching, a universal primer site was introduced, and the cDNA contained unique molecular identifiers. TCRdb passed the 5' RACE reads through MiXCR, listing each CDR3 protein once. There are about 210,000 distinct CDR3 sequences in the sample; less than 10% occur only once, and around 5.1% lies in the top ten. CDR1 SNHLY and CDR2 FYNNEI come from the germline V gene. V was pared by 8 bases and J by 8 bases, with 10 bases of the junction left unmatched. This CDR3 is 14 amino acids long. Sequencing was carried out using memory (CD45RO+) T cells sorted from blood. The chain recombines TRBV2 with TRBJ2-1, with 9 bases that match TRBD2. The sequence came from a woman between 18 and 30 years old in good health. The chain's CDR3 is CASQPGLAMDEQFF. The CDR3 DNA is TGTGCCAGCCAGCCCGGACTAGCGATGGATGAGCAGTTCTTC.